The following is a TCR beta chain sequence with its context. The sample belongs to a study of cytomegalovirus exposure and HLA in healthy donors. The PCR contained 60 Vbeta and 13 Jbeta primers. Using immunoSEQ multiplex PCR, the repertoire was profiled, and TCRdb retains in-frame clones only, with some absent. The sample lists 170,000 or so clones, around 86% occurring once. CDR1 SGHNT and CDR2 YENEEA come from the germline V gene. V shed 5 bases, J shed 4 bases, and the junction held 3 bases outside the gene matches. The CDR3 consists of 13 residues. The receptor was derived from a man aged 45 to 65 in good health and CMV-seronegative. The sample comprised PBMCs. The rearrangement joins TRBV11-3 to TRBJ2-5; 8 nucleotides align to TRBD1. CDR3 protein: CASSPDRGETQYF. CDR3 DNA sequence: TGTGCCAGCAGCCCTGACAGGGGAGAGACCCAGTACTTC.